The present T cell receptor (beta chain) was sequenced within a study of blood T cell repertoires in COVID-19. The table came from immunoSEQ multiplex PCR; TCRdb's copy has only in-frame clones and leaves some out. The table lists approximately 74,000 clones, roughly 79% of them singletons. Trimming cost V 7 bases and J 0 bases; bases outside gene matches: 12. The CDR3 spans 19 residues. Germline V gene sequence: CDR1 SNHLY, CDR2 FYNNEI. This TCR was sampled from a human donor in a cohort sampled during active COVID-19. The J gene is TRBJ2-3, the V gene TRBV2, with 14 nucleotides matching TRBD2. Sequencing used peripheral blood. This CDR3 is CASTDPRLAGGRSTDTQYF. CDR3 sequence (DNA): TGTGCCAGCACGGACCCCAGACTAGCGGGAGGGCGGAGCACAGATACGCAGTATTTT. Drawing the rest from reference TRBV2 and TRBJ2-3, the complete variable domain is EPEVTQTPSHQVTQMGQEVILRCVPISNHLYFYWYRQILGQKVEFLVSFYNNEISEKSEIFDDQFSVERPDGSNFTLKIRSTKLEDSAMYFCASTDPRLAGGRSTDTQYFGPGTRLTVL.